This T cell receptor beta chain was sequenced in a study of blood T cell repertoires in COVID-19 (dated by TCRdb to about 2020). With respect to the entire study: The collaborator samples originated in the United States, Italy and Spain and spanned the acute and convalescent phases of COVID-19. The dataset comprised deeply sampled blood TCRbeta repertoires from subjects exposed to, actively infected with, or recovered from COVID-19. Samples were obtained from the ongoing ImmuneRACE study (first 160 participants) and from about 1,300 subjects provided by 6 global collaborators. The repertoires were released in a freely available public database intended as a resource for research on the immune response to SARS-CoV-2. The prospective study material was composed of cDNA or gDNA derived from T cells, B-cell-depleted T cells, or PBMCs. The sample metadata nearly always contained a de-identified subject ID, COVID-19 status, age in years and sex. Where available, HLA class I and class II types were obtained from metadata supplied by the sample provider rather than from assay-based typing. On the study overall, not on this receptor specifically: Clinical and demographic metadata were provided uncurated, with the amount varying by source and participant.

Notes on this clone: The antigen it recognizes is unknown. No much larger clone exists at a distance of one base, and base qualities are not known.

Whole blood was collected in K2EDTA tubes by collaborating institutions according to the institutions' own protocols. Collaborator samples were shipped for TCRbeta analysis as frozen whole blood, isolated PBMCs, or DNA extracted from either sample type. The CDR3, from cysteine to phenylalanine, totals 14 residues. Solely the CDR3 DNA is kept, with 42 bases framed from the first base. Per the germline V gene, SGHDN is the CDR1 and FVKESK is the CDR2. V sheds 1 base and J sheds 7 bases, leaving 13 bases between their ends. TCRbeta CDR3 regions were amplified from genomic DNA by means of the immunoSEQ Assay, a bias-controlled multiplex PCR. Per the source publication's procedure: Within the assay, amplification of reference gene primers was used to estimate how many nucleated cells each sample contained. To quantify the absolute abundance of each unique TCRbeta CDR3 rearrangement, sequence reads were collapsed and filtered. For each sample, productive Simpson clonality was calculated by taking the square root of Simpson's diversity index across productive rearrangements. The table was pulled from immuneACCESS by TCRdb, which kept in-frame rearrangements only. Such tables lose some clones; where checked, under half of the loss comes from unresolved V genes, and the rest has no known cause. That table furnishes V, J and clone size, whereas the DNA furnished D and trimming. This sample is represented by 30,000 or so clones; approximately 81% of them were singletons. The top ten clonotypes cover roughly 32% of the sample.

The rearrangement joined TRBV14 to TRBJ1-2; a tentative D match to TRBD1 spans 6 bases. The clonotype originates from an elderly man with acute or convalescent COVID-19. The specimen sequenced was peripheral blood. In nucleotide form, the sequence is TGTGCCAGCAGCCAAGTACAGGGCAGGCGTGGCTACACCTTC. It specifies CASSQVQGRRGYTF.